A selection of T cell receptor beta chains follows, all from one sample in a study of cytotoxic CD8 clonotypes in ibrutinib-treated CLL. TCRdb keeps only in-frame clones here, not all; method: immunoSEQ multiplex PCR. Of about 19,000 clones listed, over 70% are singletons. The specimen was PBMCs, collected before ibrutinib treatment. The receptors were gathered from a human donor with chronic lymphocytic leukemia. CDR3s include the opening cysteine and the closing phenylalanine or tryptophan. Fields, in order: CDR3 DNA, CDR3 protein, D gene, clone size, J gene, V gene. The D gene is left open where the match is weak. The listing skips clone size in some rows; elsewhere it reads once, few, many or a size class.

CDR3nt: TGTGCCAGCAGCCCGTGGGTCGGGAAGAGCTCCTACAATGAGCAGTTCTTC; CDR3aa: CASSPWVGKSSYNEQFF; d_gene: NA; abundance: NA; j_gene: TRBJ2-1; v_gene: TRBV7-7
CDR3nt: TGTGCCAGCAGCCCGACAGGGGCCGATGGAAACACCATATATTTT; CDR3aa: CASSPTGADGNTIYF; d_gene: TRBD1; abundance: NA; j_gene: TRBJ1-3; v_gene: TRBV11-2
CDR3nt: TGTGCCAGCAGCGTTAGCGGGGGGAATATCTACGAGCAGTACTTC; CDR3aa: CASSVSGGNIYEQYF; d_gene: TRBD2; abundance: NA; j_gene: TRBJ2-7; v_gene: TRBV5-5
CDR3nt: TGTGCCAGCTCAAGGGCGCGGGGCAGGGAATTTCGGTTGGACACTGAAGCTTTCTTT; CDR3aa: CASSRARGREFRLDTEAFF; d_gene: NA; abundance: NA; j_gene: TRBJ1-1; v_gene: TRBV18
CDR3nt: TGCGCCAGCAGCTTGGGACCACTAAACCGGGATGAGCAGTTCTTC; CDR3aa: CASSLGPLNRDEQFF; d_gene: NA; abundance: NA; j_gene: TRBJ2-1; v_gene: TRBV5-1
CDR3nt: TGCGCCAGCAGCCCCGGGCCCCTACGGACTGAAGCTTTCTTT; CDR3aa: CASSPGPLRTEAFF; d_gene: NA; abundance: NA; j_gene: TRBJ1-1; v_gene: TRBV5-1
CDR3nt: TGTGCCAGCAGTGAAGCGGGGGGGCAGATCGTGCAGTTCTTC; CDR3aa: CASSEAGGQIVQFF; d_gene: TRBD2; abundance: NA; j_gene: TRBJ2-1; v_gene: TRBV25-1
CDR3nt: TGCAGCGTTAATTCGGCCCGGGCGGAAGTGGGGAACTATGGCTACACCTTC; CDR3aa: CSVNSARAEVGNYGYTF; d_gene: NA; abundance: NA; j_gene: TRBJ1-2; v_gene: TRBV29-1
CDR3nt: TGTGCCAGCAGCCTAGATGGGTGGGGTTCACCCCTCCACTTT; CDR3aa: CASSLDGWGSPLHF; d_gene: NA; abundance: NA; j_gene: TRBJ1-6; v_gene: TRBV7-2
CDR3nt: TGTGCCAGCAGTTTATCCTGGGGGGCAGAGACCCAGTACTTC; CDR3aa: CASSLSWGAETQYF; d_gene: NA; abundance: NA; j_gene: TRBJ2-5; v_gene: TRBV27
CDR3nt: TGTGCCAGCAGCACCCCGCATTTGACAGGAAACACCGGGGAGCTGTTTTTT; CDR3aa: CASSTPHLTGNTGELFF; d_gene: NA; abundance: few; j_gene: TRBJ2-2; v_gene: TRBV9
CDR3nt: TGCGCCAGCAGCCAAGACCTTCCGGGCCTCAGTACCCCCTTGAACACTGAAGCTTTCTTT; CDR3aa: CASSQDLPGLSTPLNTEAFF; d_gene: NA; abundance: NA; j_gene: TRBJ1-1; v_gene: TRBV4-1
CDR3nt: TGTGCCAGCTCACCATTCGGACCGATAAACACCGGGGAGCTGTTTTTT; CDR3aa: CASSPFGPINTGELFF; d_gene: NA; abundance: NA; j_gene: TRBJ2-2; v_gene: TRBV18
CDR3nt: TGTGCCAGCAGCTTAGATGACAGCCGCACAGATACGCAGTATTTT; CDR3aa: CASSLDDSRTDTQYF; d_gene: NA; abundance: NA; j_gene: TRBJ2-3; v_gene: TRBV11-2
CDR3nt: TGTGCCAGCAGCCAGGACAGAAACGAAAAACTGTTTTTT; CDR3aa: CASSQDRNEKLFF; d_gene: NA; abundance: NA; j_gene: TRBJ1-4; v_gene: TRBV7-6
CDR3nt: TGTGCCAGCAGTTCCACACGACAGGGTTCCTATGGCTACACCTTC; CDR3aa: CASSSTRQGSYGYTF; d_gene: TRBD1; abundance: NA; j_gene: TRBJ1-2; v_gene: TRBV28